These 10 T cell receptor beta chains were all obtained from the same sample, sequenced in a study of PD-1 blockade in classical Hodgkin lymphoma. TCRdb's copy holds only in-frame clones and misses some; the assay was immunoSEQ multiplex PCR. The sample consists of 34,000 or so clones, more than 85% of them appearing once. As for time point: cycle 4 day 1 (C4D1), after less than 7 weeks of nivolumab. Each patient's relapse followed autologous stem cell transplantation, and brentuximab vedotin exposure varied. The CD4+ T cells used were purified from thawed PBMCs through magnetic negative selection. The starting material was CD4+ T cells from blood, obtained before the fourth cycle of nivolumab. These receptors originate from a human donor with classical Hodgkin lymphoma.

The chain recombines TRBV30 with TRBJ2-1, with D possibly TRBD2 on 6 matching bases. Per germline, CDR1 GTSNPN and CDR2 SVGIG (reference sequence). Trimming stripped 0 bases from V and 8 bases from J, with 17 bases between. The CDR3 consists of 15 residues. CDR3: CAWSVGRSSGDEQFF. The CDR3 nucleotides are TGTGCCTGGAGTGTTGGGAGGTCGAGTGGGGATGAGCAGTTCTTC. Together with reference TRBV30 and TRBJ2-1, the CDR3 gives the full variable domain: SQTIHQWPATLVQPVGSPLSLECTVEGTSNPNLYWYRQAAGRGLQLLFYSVGIGQISSEVPQNLSASRPQDRQFILSSKKLLLSDSGFYLCAWSVGRSSGDEQFFGPGTRLTVL.

The chain is built from TRBV7-2 and TRBJ1-5; the D is unclear. This CDR3 region has 14 residues. Germline-derived CDR1 and CDR2 are SGHTA and FQGNSA. Trimming cost V 1 base and J 9 bases, with 13 bases left between them. This chain's CDR3 is CASSLVSGDWPQHF. CDR3 DNA sequence: TGTGCCAGCAGCTTAGTATCCGGAGATTGGCCCCAGCATTTT.

The rearrangement links TRBV6-5 to TRBJ1-2, with TRBD1 matching 8 bases. Germline loops: CDR1 MNHEY, CDR2 SVGAGI. With V trimmed by 4 bases and J by 8 bases, 12 bases remained unmatched. The CDR3 is 15 amino acids. The CDR3 bases are TGTGCCAGCAGTTGGGGGGAGGACAGGGTGGGCGGCTACACCTTC. This translates into CASSWGEDRVGGYTF.

The chain has TRBV9 and TRBJ2-7; 9 nucleotides agree with TRBD1. V was pared by 4 bases and J by 6 bases, with 8 bases of the junction left unmatched. Germline loops: CDR1 SGDLS, CDR2 YYNGEE. The CDR3 totals 14 residues. The CDR3 bases are TGTGCCAGCAGCACGGGACAGGGTTACAGCGAGCAGTACTTC. Translation: CASSTGQGYSEQYF.

The chain couples TRBV4-1 to TRBJ2-7; 9 nucleotides agree with TRBD2. The CDR3 loop spans 14 amino acids. V dropped 2 bases and J dropped 9; count of bases not matched to a gene: 8. Per the germline V gene, CDR1 is MGHRA and CDR2 is YSYEKL. The CDR3 sequence is CASSQRAGGPRQYF. CDR3 coding DNA: TGCGCCAGCAGCCAAAGGGCGGGAGGGCCCCGGCAGTACTTC.

V gene TRBV7-8 combines with J gene TRBJ2-7; TRBD2 is a possible D gene (7 bases). Germline values: CDR1 SGHVS, CDR2 FQNEAQ. V was shortened by 6 bases and J by 2 bases, with 14 bases between the two germline ends. This CDR3 comprises 14 residues. DNA for the CDR3: TGTGCCAGCAGAATACGGGGGGCCACCTACGAGCAGTACTTC. Amino acids: CASRIRGATYEQYF.

The chain recombines TRBV11-1 with TRBJ2-7, with 8 positions matching TRBD1. With 6 bases clipped from V and 2 bases from J, the junction kept 9 bases outside the gene matches. Germline loops: CDR1 SGHAT, CDR2 FQDESV (reference sequence). The CDR3 runs to 15 residues. CDR3 coding DNA: TGTGCCAGCAGTTCACCCGGGACAGGAACCTACGAGCAGTACTTC. It yields the protein CASSSPGTGTYEQYF.

This chain links TRBV21-1 with TRBJ1-2. TRBV21-1 is given as a pseudogene. The CDR3 extends over 9 amino acids. In DNA form, the CDR3 reads TGTGCCTGCCGCCCAGGCTACACCTTC. Encoded protein: CACRPGYTF.

This clone was observed a single time. V is TRBV30 and J is TRBJ1-3; D is undetermined. V lost 4 bases and J lost 4, with 5 bases in between. Germline assignment: CDR1 GTSNPN and CDR2 SVGIG (reference sequence). The CDR3 sequence is 11 residues long. The CDR3 reads CAWITGNTIYF. The CDR3 coding sequence is TGTGCCTGGATTACAGGAAACACCATATATTTT.

The gene calls are TRBV19 and TRBJ1-5, with a tentative D call TRBD1 (6 bases). CDR3 length equals 17 residues. V lost 4 bases and J 2 bases, leaving 18 bases between the germline ends. Germline CDR1 LNHDA, CDR2 SQIVND (reference sequence). As DNA, the CDR3 is TGTGCCAGTAGTAGATCCGCCACAGGGTTGCGCAATCAGCCCCAGCATTTT. Translating it yields CASSRSATGLRNQPQHF.